These 20 T cell receptor beta chains came from one sample sequenced in a study of blood T cell repertoires in COVID-19. The table came from immunoSEQ multiplex PCR; TCRdb's copy has only in-frame clones and leaves some out. The repertoire holds about 330,000 clones, with around 83% as singletons. The sample taken for sequencing was peripheral blood. The receptors were gathered from a woman between 50 and 59 years old with acute or convalescent COVID-19.

This clone has just one count. The chain joins TRBV5-1 to TRBJ1-1; 7 nucleotides line up with TRBD1. Losses at the gene ends were 4 bases for V and 0 bases for J; bases not matched to a gene: 3. Looked up from germline, CDR1 is SGHRS and CDR2 is YFSETQ. There are 14 residues in the CDR3. The CDR3 bases are TGCGCCAGCAGCCCCAGGGGGGTGAACACTGAAGCTTTCTTT. Translating gives CASSPRGVNTEAFF.

This clone was recorded only once. The chain couples TRBV19 to TRBJ2-1, with 12 bases aligning to TRBD2. Germline-derived CDR1 and CDR2 are LNHDA and SQIVND (reference sequence). This CDR3 spans 14 amino acids. The J segment lost 9 bases and the V segment lost 4 bases, leaving 4 bases of the junction unmatched. CDR3 loop: CASSTSGRAGEQFF. In DNA form, the CDR3 reads TGTGCCAGTAGTACTAGCGGGAGGGCCGGTGAGCAGTTCTTC.

This chain links TRBV5-6 with TRBJ2-1; 8 bases agree with TRBD2. V lost 4 bases and J lost 3; bases outside the gene matches: 3. Germline values: CDR1 SGHDT, CDR2 YYEEEE. This CDR3 has 14 amino acids. This CDR3 is CASSRTSSYNEQFF. Here the CDR3 DNA reads TGTGCCAGCAGCAGGACTAGCAGCTACAATGAGCAGTTCTTC.

Points on this clone: Other DNA sequences from this sample encode an identical CDR3 as well. The chain links TRBV5-1 to TRBJ2-7, with TRBD1 as a possible D gene (5 bases). The V end was cut by 6 bases, the J end by 2 bases, with 18 bases between. The CDR3 totals 15 residues. Germline-derived CDR1 and CDR2 are SGHRS and YFSETQ. The CDR3 region has the DNA TGCGCCAGCAACCCCGAGGATAGGGGTCCCTACGAGCAGTACTTC. Its protein is CASNPEDRGPYEQYF.

This clone was found a few times. The chain has TRBV27 and TRBJ2-7; 9 bases line up with TRBD1. Germline loops: CDR1 MNHEY, CDR2 SMNVEV (reference sequence). The CDR3 runs 15 residues. The V gene end was trimmed by 4 bases and the J gene end by 4 bases; junction bases not matched to a gene: 8. As DNA, the CDR3 is TGTGCCAGCAGTTACCGGACAGGGGCGGCGTACGAGCAGTACGTC. Protein product: CASSYRTGAAYEQYV.

The chain uses TRBV2 and TRBJ1-1; tentative D call: TRBD1 (5 bases). The germline gives CDR1 SNHLY, CDR2 FYNNEI. CDR3 length equals 13 residues. Trimming took 3 bases from V and 3 from J, leaving 8 bases between them. This CDR3 is CASSDRQYTEAFF. CDR3 DNA sequence: TGTGCCAGCAGTGACCGACAGTACACTGAAGCTTTCTTT. The whole variable domain, filled in from reference TRBV2 and TRBJ1-1, reads EPEVTQTPSHQVTQMGQEVILRCVPISNHLYFYWYRQILGQKVEFLVSFYNNEISEKSEIFDDQFSVERPDGSNFTLKIRSTKLEDSAMYFCASSDRQYTEAFFGQGTRLTVV.

The V and J genes are TRBV18 and TRBJ2-3; possible D gene TRBD1, 7 bases. Germline loops: CDR1 KGHSH, CDR2 LQKENI. This CDR3 has 15 amino acids. Deletions cut 5 bases from V and 2 bases from J, with 14 bases between. In DNA form, the CDR3 reads TGTGCCAGCTCATCGGCAGGGGGGAACACAGATACGCAGTATTTT. Translation: CASSSAGGNTDTQYF.

The chain combines TRBV18 with TRBJ2-2, with a weak D call TRBD1 (6 bases). Trimming took off 3 bases at V and 5 bases at J, with 13 bases between the two ends. Germline loops: CDR1 KGHSH, CDR2 LQKENI. The CDR3 spans 15 residues. The CDR3, as DNA: TGTGCCAGCTCACCCTCACAGGGTCGGACCGGGGAGCTGTTTTTT. This codes for CASSPSQGRTGELFF.

This chain links TRBV2 with TRBJ2-5; possible D gene TRBD2, 6 bases. From germline, CDR1 is SNHLY and CDR2 FYNNEI. Trimming pared 4 bases from V and 2 bases from J, leaving 11 bases between. The CDR3 runs 14 residues. CDR3 DNA: TGTGCCAGCAGTGGCCCGCGGGGACAAGAGACCCAGTACTTC. Translated: CASSGPRGQETQYF.

The genes are TRBV9 and TRBJ2-1; D perhaps matches TRBD2 (5 bases). Trimming pared 2 bases from V and 0 bases from J, leaving 9 bases between. The CDR3 runs 15 residues. The germline gives CDR1 SGDLS, CDR2 YYNGEE. The CDR3 is CASSVRASSYNEQFF. In DNA, the CDR3 is TGTGCCAGCAGCGTGCGGGCGAGCTCCTACAATGAGCAGTTCTTC.

The rearrangement uses TRBV12-3 or TRBV12-4 and TRBJ2-3; D is unresolved. The CDR3 extends over 12 amino acids. Deletions cut 5 bases from V and 4 bases from J, with 7 bases between. The CDR3 sequence is CASSTPADTQYF. As DNA, the CDR3 is TGTGCCAGCAGTACCCCAGCAGATACGCAGTATTTT.

This clone turned up a few times. The chain employs TRBV7-2 and TRBJ1-2, with a tentative D call TRBD1 (6 bases). Germline CDR1 and CDR2: SGHTA and FQGNSA. V was cut by 5 bases and J by 4 bases, with 8 bases left in between. The CDR3 loop spans 12 amino acids. The CDR3 sequence is CASSIQGYGYTF. The CDR3 DNA sequence: TGTGCCAGCAGCATACAGGGCTATGGCTACACCTTC. The full variable domain, completed using reference TRBV7-2 and TRBJ1-2, is GAGVSQSPSNKVTEKGKDVELRCDPISGHTALYWYRQSLGQGLEFLIYFQGNSAPDKSGLPSDRFSAERTGGSVSTLTIQRTQQEDSAVYLCASSIQGYGYTFGSGTRLTVV.

The gene calls are TRBV23-1 and TRBJ2-7, with D possibly being TRBD2 (6 bases). TRBV23-1 carries the ORF label, with uncertain function. The germline V and J ends were trimmed by 5 bases and 3 bases, with 14 bases remaining between them. The CDR3 sequence is 14 residues long. CDR3 loop: CASSTPGLVYEQYF. The DNA for the CDR3 is TGCGCCAGCAGTACACCGGGACTCGTCTACGAGCAGTACTTC.

This clone was observed a few times. The chain recombines TRBV15 with TRBJ2-7; 8 nucleotides line up with TRBD1. Germline assignment: CDR1 LNHNV and CDR2 YYDKDF (reference sequence). This CDR3 contains 15 residues. With V trimmed by 2 bases and J by 3 bases, 6 bases remained unmatched. As DNA, the CDR3 is TGTGCCACCAGCAGACATACGGACAGGGTCTACGAGCAGTACTTC. Its translation: CATSRHTDRVYEQYF.

This sequence joins TRBV18 and TRBJ1-1; D not certain. Germline CDR1 reads KGHSH; CDR2 reads LQKENI. The germline V and J ends were trimmed by 4 bases and 6 bases, with 9 bases remaining between them. This CDR3 is built from 12 residues. The CDR3 bases are TGTGCCAGCTCACAACGGGGATCTGAAGCTTTCTTT. Translated: CASSQRGSEAFF.

This clone was recorded only once. For the CDR3, the DNA is TGTGCCAGCAGCGTAGCTAGCGGGGGCAGCTCCTACAATGAGCAGTTCTTC. It specifies CASSVASGGSSYNEQFF. The chain recombines TRBV9 with TRBJ2-1; 10 bases line up with TRBD2. In germline, CDR1 is SGDLS, CDR2 YYNGEE. This CDR3 has 17 residues. The ends lost 0 bases at V and 0 bases at J; junction bases unmatched: 3.

The chain is built from TRBV7-2 and TRBJ2-3; 14 positions agree with TRBD2. Germline-derived CDR1 and CDR2 are SGHTA and FQGNSA. The CDR3 contains 15 residues. Trimming at V came to 8 bases and at J to 4 bases, leaving 5 bases not matched to a gene. The CDR3 here is CASGGLAGGPDTQYF. Here the CDR3 DNA reads TGTGCCAGCGGCGGACTAGCGGGAGGCCCAGATACGCAGTATTTT. The full variable domain, its missing parts supplied by reference TRBV7-2 and TRBJ2-3, is GAGVSQSPSNKVTEKGKDVELRCDPISGHTALYWYRQSLGQGLEFLIYFQGNSAPDKSGLPSDRFSAERTGGSVSTLTIQRTQQEDSAVYLCASGGLAGGPDTQYFGPGTRLTVL.

The chain combines TRBV19 with TRBJ2-7; D is possibly TRBD2 (5 bases). V lost 5 bases and J 11 bases, leaving 10 bases between the germline ends. This CDR3 comprises 10 residues. The germline gives CDR1 LNHDA, CDR2 SQIVND (reference sequence). The CDR3 DNA sequence: TGTGCCAGTAGTTTTCAGGAGGAGTACGTC. Protein product: CASSFQEEYV.

The chain combines TRBV7-2 with TRBJ2-7; 11 nucleotides agree with TRBD1. Trimming took 4 bases from V and 5 from J; bases not matched to a gene: 1. The V gene's germline CDR1 is SGHTA and CDR2 FQGNSA. This CDR3 is 13 amino acids long. The CDR3 nucleotides read TGTGCCAGCAGCTGGGGACAGGGGGACGAGCAGTACGTC. This sequence encodes CASSWGQGDEQYV.

This clone appeared a few times. This rearrangement joins TRBV5-1 to TRBJ2-1; 9 nucleotides align to TRBD1. The CDR3 is 15 residues long. The germline V gene encodes CDR1 SGHRS and CDR2 YFSETQ. Unmatched junction bases numbered 10, after V lost 4 bases and J lost 8 bases. The CDR3 spells CASSPGQGNWDEQFF. Written as DNA, the CDR3 is TGCGCCAGCAGCCCCGGACAGGGGAATTGGGATGAGCAGTTCTTC. Full variable domain (missing parts from reference TRBV5-1 and TRBJ2-1): KAGVTQTPRYLIKTRGQQVTLSCSPISGHRSVSWYQQTPGQGLQFLFEYFSETQRNKGNFPGRFSGRQFSNSRSEMNVSTLELGDSALYLCASSPGQGNWDEQFFGPGTRLTVL.